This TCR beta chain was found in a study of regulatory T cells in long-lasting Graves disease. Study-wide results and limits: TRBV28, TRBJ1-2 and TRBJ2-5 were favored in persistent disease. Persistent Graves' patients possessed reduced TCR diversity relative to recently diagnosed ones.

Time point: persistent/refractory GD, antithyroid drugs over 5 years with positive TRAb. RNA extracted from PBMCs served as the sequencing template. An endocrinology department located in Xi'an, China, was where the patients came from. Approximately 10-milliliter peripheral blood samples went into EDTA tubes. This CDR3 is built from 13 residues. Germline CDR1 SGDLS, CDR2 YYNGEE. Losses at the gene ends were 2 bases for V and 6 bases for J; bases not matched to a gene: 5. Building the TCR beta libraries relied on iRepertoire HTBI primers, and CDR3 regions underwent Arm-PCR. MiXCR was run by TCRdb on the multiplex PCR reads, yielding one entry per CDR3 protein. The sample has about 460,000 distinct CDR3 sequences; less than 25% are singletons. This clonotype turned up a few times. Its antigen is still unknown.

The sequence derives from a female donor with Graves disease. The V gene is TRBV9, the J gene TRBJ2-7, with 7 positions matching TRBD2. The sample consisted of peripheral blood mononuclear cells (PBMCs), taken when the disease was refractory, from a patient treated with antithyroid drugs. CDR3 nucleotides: TGTGCCAGCAGCGTGGGGGGGTCGTCCGAGCAGTACTTC. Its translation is CASSVGGSSEQYF.